This TCR beta chain was recovered during a study of vaccination and CD4 T cells after COVID-19. Study summary: The convalescent population consisted of six males and four females, two of whom were of Hispanic ethnicity.

Trimming pared 0 bases from V and 6 bases from J, leaving 8 bases between. The length of the CDR3 is 13 residues. Germline lookup yields CDR1 MNHEY and CDR2 SVGAGI. Treatment of the sample: 10-day PBMC culture with coronavirus spike peptide pools or control peptides (ViraFEST assay). ViraFEST relied on peptide pools to expand antigen-specific T cells; the TCRs were sequenced afterward. Spanning March to December 2020, the positive PCR dates came before US Alpha, Beta and Delta variants. The Oncomine TCR Beta short-read assay sequenced DNA from cultured CD4+ T cells. From cultured CD4+ T cells, genomic DNA was extracted. MiXCR was run by TCRdb on the PCR reads, yielding one entry per CDR3 protein. The sample includes roughly 10,000 distinct CDR3 sequences, roughly 55% seen only once; the top ten take roughly 9.6%. Concerning this clonotype itself: Its antigen is unknown.

The clonotype originates from a human donor who had recovered from COVID-19. The chain carries TRBV6-5 and TRBJ1-1; no definite D call. The specimen sequenced was CD4+ T cells from blood, cultured in vitro. The DNA for the CDR3 is TGTGCCAGCAGTTACTCGAGGTATGCTGAAGCTTTCTTT. It is translated as CASSYSRYAEAFF.